The 20 T cell receptor beta chains reported below all come from one sample, sequenced in a study of blood T cell repertoires in COVID-19. Sequencing was performed with immunoSEQ multiplex PCR; in TCRdb, only in-frame clones are kept and a portion is missing. Here the sample spans a few hundred thousand clones, about 79% being singletons. Source material: peripheral blood. Receptors originate from a woman aged 40-49 years who had recovered from COVID-19.

V usage is TRBV10-3 and J usage is TRBJ2-6; D might be TRBD1 (6 bases). The germline CDR1 and CDR2 sequences are ENHRY and SYGVKD. The CDR3 length is 18 residues. Trimming pared 5 bases from V and 0 bases from J, leaving 17 bases between. CDR3 nucleotides: TGTGCCATCAGTCTACCGACAGGCACCTCCTCTGGGGCCAACGTCCTGACTTTC. It translates to CAISLPTGTSSGANVLTF.

The chain recombines TRBV5-1 with TRBJ2-5; D might be TRBD1 (5 bases). Trimming took 0 bases from V and 9 from J, leaving 12 bases between them. CDR3 length equals 13 residues. Germline V gene lookup returns CDR1 SGHRS and CDR2 YFSETQ. The CDR3 here is CASSLAPGQAQYF. The CDR3 bases are TGCGCCAGCAGCTTGGCTCCAGGGCAGGCCCAGTACTTC.

This clone was seen many times. J is TRBJ1-6 and V is TRBV3-1 (or the pseudogene TRBV3-2); D is unclear. Trimming left V 6 bases short and J 7 bases short, with 19 bases between. Germline CDR1 LGHDT, CDR2 YNNKEL (reference sequence). This CDR3 region has 16 residues. The DNA for the CDR3 is TGTGCCAGCAGTCTATCGAGAACCCCTAGGAATTCACCCCTCCACTTT. This encodes CASSLSRTPRNSPLHF.

The chain joins TRBV7-2 to TRBJ2-5, with D perhaps matching TRBD2 (5 bases). V dropped 4 bases and J dropped 2 bases, with 20 bases sitting between them. The CDR3 runs to 17 residues. Germline V CDR1 and CDR2: SGHTA, FQGNSA. Here the CDR3 DNA reads TGTGCCAGCAGCTCAATCCGGGGTACGGGGAGACAAGAGACCCAGTACTTC. Its translation is CASSSIRGTGRQETQYF.

This chain links TRBV6-6 with TRBJ2-5, with 8 nucleotides matching TRBD1. The V and J ends lost 6 bases and 2 bases, in that order; junction bases with no gene match: 14. CDR1 and CDR2 from the germline V gene are MNHNY and SVGAGI (reference sequence). This CDR3 comprises 17 residues. CDR3 amino acids: CASSRTWTGLGQETQYF. The CDR3 nucleotides are TGTGCCAGCAGCCGAACTTGGACAGGGTTGGGTCAAGAGACCCAGTACTTC.

V is TRBV5-5 and J is TRBJ2-7; D is possibly TRBD1 (6 bases). Germline CDR1 and CDR2: SGHKS and YYEKEE (reference sequence). V lost 0 bases and J 5 bases, leaving 18 bases between the germline ends. There are 16 residues in the CDR3. The chain's CDR3 is CASSLAGTNTGHEQYF. The CDR3 DNA reads TGTGCCAGCAGCTTGGCGGGGACCAACACAGGGCACGAGCAGTACTTC. The complete variable domain, with remaining parts taken from reference TRBV5-5 and TRBJ2-7, reads DAGVTQSPTHLIKTRGQQVTLRCSPISGHKSVSWYQQVLGQGPQFIFQYYEKEERGRGNFPDRFSARQFPNYSSELNVNALLLGDSALYLCASSLAGTNTGHEQYFGPGTRLTVT.

The rearrangement uses TRBV11-3 and TRBJ1-6; D is unclear. Trimming stripped 2 bases from V and 7 bases from J, with 6 bases between. The CDR3 consists of 13 residues. Per germline, CDR1 SGHNT and CDR2 YENEEA. The DNA for the CDR3 is TGTGCCAGCAGCTTAACATCCAATTCACCCCTCCACTTT. Translated: CASSLTSNSPLHF.

This chain connects TRBV28 to TRBJ2-7; 13 bases line up with TRBD2. Per the germline V gene, CDR1 is MDHEN and CDR2 is SYDVKM. Trimming at V came to 6 bases and at J to 5 bases, leaving 10 bases not matched to a gene. The length of the CDR3 is 16 residues. The CDR3 is CASSPPVGTSGDEQYF. The CDR3 bases are TGTGCCAGCAGCCCCCCGGTGGGGACTAGCGGGGACGAGCAGTACTTC. Using reference TRBV28 and TRBJ2-7 for the parts outside the CDR3, the full variable domain is DVKVTQSSRYLVKRTGEKVFLECVQDMDHENMFWYRQDPGLGLRLIYFSYDVKMKEKGDIPEGYSVSREKKERFSLILESASTNQTSMYLCASSPPVGTSGDEQYFGPGTRLTVT.

The chain combines TRBV18 with TRBJ2-3, with a possible D match to TRBD1 (6 bases). Germline-derived CDR1 and CDR2 are KGHSH and LQKENI. Trimming left V 0 bases short and J 4 bases short, with 17 bases between. The CDR3 contains 17 residues. CDR3 region: CASSPPAGQGISDTQYF. In nucleotides, the CDR3 is TGTGCCAGCTCACCACCGGCCGGGCAGGGGATTTCAGATACGCAGTATTTT.

This chain joins TRBV9 and TRBJ1-3; D might be TRBD1 (6 bases). Trimming left V 0 bases short and J 2 bases short, with 12 bases between. CDR1 is SGDLS, CDR2 YYNGEE, per germline. This CDR3 has 16 residues. The CDR3 DNA reads as TGTGCCAGCAGCGTAGACCAGGGGAGAACTGGAAACACCATATATTTT. It encodes CASSVDQGRTGNTIYF.

The chain joins TRBV28 to TRBJ1-1, with D hard to call. Germline-derived CDR1 and CDR2 are MDHEN and SYDVKM. The CDR3 loop spans 14 amino acids. Trimming shortened V by 6 bases and J by 2 bases, and 13 bases separated the two germline ends. CDR3 in amino acids: CASRPWQVNTEAFF. CDR3 DNA sequence: TGTGCCAGCAGACCGTGGCAGGTCAACACTGAAGCTTTCTTT.

This rearrangement joins TRBV23-1 to TRBJ2-7; D is possibly TRBD1 (6 bases). TRBV23-1 is placed among ORFs of uncertain function. CDR3 length: 17 amino acids. V shed 2 bases and J shed 1 base, with 18 bases lying between them. DNA for the CDR3: TGCGCCAGCAGTCAAAACCGTGGGGGCCGTAAGTCCTACGAGCAGTACTTC. Its translation is CASSQNRGGRKSYEQYF.

This clone has just a few counts. V usage is TRBV19 and J usage is TRBJ1-5; TRBD1 might be the D (6 bases). This CDR3 is 14 amino acids long. V gave up 8 bases and J gave up 4 bases, with 15 bases separating them. Germline loops: CDR1 LNHDA, CDR2 SQIVND (reference sequence). The chain's CDR3 is CASDPSRGNQPQHF. The CDR3 coding sequence is TGTGCCAGTGACCCGAGCAGGGGAAATCAGCCCCAGCATTTT. Variable domain in full (rest from reference TRBV19 and TRBJ1-5): DGGITQSPKYLFRKEGQNVTLSCEQNLNHDAMYWYRQDPGQGLRLIYYSQIVNDFQKGDIAEGYSVSREKKESFPLTVTSAQKNPTAFYLCASDPSRGNQPQHFGDGTRLSIL.

The rearrangement joins TRBV6-5 to TRBJ1-2, with 7 nucleotides matching TRBD1. With V trimmed by 2 bases and J by 4 bases, 7 bases remained unmatched. CDR3 length equals 15 residues. Germline values: CDR1 MNHEY, CDR2 SVGAGI. CDR3 bases: TGTGCCAGCAGTTACACGACAGGGCCGGTCTATGGCTACACCTTC. This codes for CASSYTTGPVYGYTF.

Worth noting for this clone: This CDR3 is also generated by other DNA sequences in the sample. V and J are TRBV19 and TRBJ1-1; D unclear. Germline V gene sequence: CDR1 LNHDA, CDR2 SQIVND (reference sequence). Deletions cut 3 bases from V and 1 base from J, with 9 bases between. CDR3 length: 14 amino acids. Here the CDR3 reads CASSISGGNTEAFF. CDR3 nucleotide sequence: TGTGCCAGTAGTATTTCAGGAGGGAACACTGAAGCTTTCTTT.

This clone was seen a handful of times. This chain joins TRBV20-1 and TRBJ1-1; D gene ambiguous. Per the germline V gene, CDR1 is DFQATT and CDR2 is SNEGSKA (reference sequence). There are 11 residues in the CDR3. Trimming shortened V by 6 bases and J by 11 bases, and 16 bases separated the two germline ends. DNA for the CDR3: TGCAGTGCCCCCTCGGGGTTAAGGGCTTTCTTT. The encoded protein is CSAPSGLRAFF.

The gene calls are TRBV10-3 and TRBJ1-6; 7 nucleotides line up with TRBD1. Trimming cost V 5 bases and J 5 bases; bases outside gene matches: 3. The CDR3 is 14 residues long. From germline, CDR1 is ENHRY and CDR2 SYGVKD. The CDR3 loop reads CAISTTGDNSPLHF. The CDR3 DNA is TGTGCCATCAGTACAACAGGGGATAATTCACCCCTCCACTTT.

V is TRBV18 and J is TRBJ1-3; D possibly corresponds to TRBD1 (5 bases). V was trimmed by 0 bases and J by 4 bases, leaving 16 bases between them. The CDR3 covers 17 residues. CDR1 and CDR2 (germline): KGHSH, LQKENI. The CDR3 DNA reads as TGTGCCAGCTCACCACCGATGGGCAGGGTTGGAGGAAACACCATATATTTT. This gives the protein CASSPPMGRVGGNTIYF.

The chain carries TRBV15 and TRBJ1-2; 12 bases align to TRBD1. V trimming: 3 bases; J trimming: 5 bases; junction bases outside the gene matches: 7. Germline CDR1 reads LNHNV; CDR2 reads YYDKDF (reference sequence). There are 16 residues in the CDR3. CDR3 sequence (DNA): TGTGCCACCAGCAGCCTAGGGACAGGGGGCGATTATGGCTACACCTTC. Protein: CATSSLGTGGDYGYTF.

This clone appeared once. The V gene is TRBV19, the J gene TRBJ2-1; 9 positions agree with TRBD2. The CDR3 has 14 residues. With V trimmed by 5 bases and J by 12 bases, 11 bases remained unmatched. Germline CDR1 is LNHDA and CDR2 is SQIVND (reference sequence). CDR3 bases: TGTGCCAGTAGTGGGGCTAGCGGGGACCTCGGGCAGTTCTTC. Residues: CASSGASGDLGQFF.